Included here is one TCR beta chain sequence, with context. This specimen belongs to a study of OX40 agonist ivuxolimab in advanced cancers. In the study overall: Eligibility rules accepted prior anti-PD-1, anti-PD-L1 or anti-CTLA-4 therapy, and around 44% had some.

Germline CDR1 reads SGDLS; CDR2 reads YYNGEE. The CDR3 is made up of 15 amino acids. The V gene end was trimmed by 5 bases and the J gene end by 5 bases; junction bases not matched to a gene: 9. Libraries were prepared by immunoSEQ multiplex PCR; TCRdb keeps only in-frame clonotypes and omits some of them. The table shows roughly 59,000 clones, with approximately 87% occurring only once. The rearrangement uses TRBV9 and TRBJ2-2; TRBD2 matches 7 bases. This clonotype was obtained from an adult with an advanced solid tumor such as melanoma, head and neck, liver or kidney cancer. The sequenced sample was CD4+ or CD8+ T cells sorted from blood, obtained in a trial of the OX40 agonist ivuxolimab. CDR3 nucleotides: TGTGCCAGCAGGCCCCTAGCGGACGGGACCGGGGAGCTGTTTTTT. This translates into CASRPLADGTGELFF.